The present T cell receptor beta chain was sequenced within a study of OX40 agonist ivuxolimab in advanced cancers. On the study more broadly: Patients were treated with intravenous ivuxolimab, dosed at 0.01 to 10 mg/kg and infused every 2 weeks. Study-level points and caveats: Expanded clones were, on average, more numerous in CD8+ T cells than in CD4+.

Per the germline V gene, CDR1 is MNHEY and CDR2 is SVGAGI. The CDR3 sequence is 12 residues long. Trimming cost V 6 bases and J 3 bases; bases outside gene matches: 1. Repertoires were generated with immunoSEQ multiplex PCR, while TCRdb's copy carries only in-frame clones and drops some. The data hold about 26,000 clones, with around nine tenths observed a single time. For this clone: Antigen unknown.

The source is an adult with an advanced solid tumor such as melanoma, head and neck, liver or kidney cancer. J is TRBJ2-7 and V is TRBV6-5; 8 nucleotides match TRBD1. This specimen was CD4+ or CD8+ T cells sorted from blood, taken in a trial of the OX40 agonist ivuxolimab. CDR3 in DNA: TGTGCCAGCAGACAGGGGGTCTACGAGCAGTACTTC. It encodes CASRQGVYEQYF.